The 21 T cell receptor beta chains reported below all come from one sample, sequenced in a study of cytomegalovirus exposure and HLA in healthy donors. The PCR made use of 60 Vbeta and 13 Jbeta primers. Here immunoSEQ multiplex PCR was the method, and the copy in TCRdb shows in-frame clones only, minus some. The repertoire holds 170,000 or so clones, with 77% as singletons. The sequenced material came from PBMCs. The receptor source for this set is a woman aged 30 to 39 in good health and CMV-seropositive.

The chain combines TRBV6-5 with TRBJ2-5; D is possibly TRBD2 (7 bases). The CDR3 runs 14 residues. V shed 2 bases and J shed 5 bases, with 12 bases lying between them. CDR1 and CDR2 (germline): MNHEY, SVGAGI. For the CDR3, the DNA is TGTGCCAGCAGTTACGGGGGGGCGCGGGAGACCCAGTACTTC. It encodes CASSYGGARETQYF.

The rearrangement uses TRBV5-6 and TRBJ1-1; TRBD1 might be the D (5 bases). CDR3 size: 16 residues. CDR1 is SGHDT and CDR2 is YYEEEE in the germline V gene. Deletions cut 4 bases from V and 4 bases from J, with 20 bases between. CDR3 region: CASSEGKRTGGTEAFF. The CDR3 nucleotides read TGTGCCAGCAGCGAGGGGAAACGCACGGGGGGCACTGAAGCTTTCTTT.

The chain combines TRBV5-5 with TRBJ2-3; the D is unclear. V lost 0 bases and J 6 bases, leaving 5 bases between the germline ends. From germline, CDR1 is SGHKS and CDR2 YYEKEE (reference sequence). The CDR3 loop spans 12 amino acids. The DNA of the CDR3 is TGTGCCAGCAGCTTGGGCGTGGATACGCAGTATTTT. It codes for CASSLGVDTQYF.

The chain combines TRBV25-1 with TRBJ2-1; 11 nucleotides agree with TRBD1. Germline assignment: CDR1 MGHDK and CDR2 SYGVNS. The J segment lost 4 bases and the V segment lost 8 bases, leaving 4 bases of the junction unmatched. The CDR3 is 14 amino acids. The DNA for the CDR3 is TGTGCCAGCGGCGGGACAGGGGGTTACAATGAGCAGTTCTTC. This sequence encodes CASGGTGGYNEQFF.

V gene TRBV20-1 combines with J gene TRBJ2-1; D not resolved. CDR3 length: 10 residues. Germline V gene data show CDR1 as DFQATT and CDR2 as SNEGSKA (reference sequence). The V gene lost 4 bases and the J gene lost 10 bases, with 8 bases spanning the gap. CDR3 amino acids: CSATPFEQFF. CDR3 nucleotide sequence: TGCAGTGCTACCCCTTTCGAGCAGTTCTTC.

This clone has just one count. The J gene is TRBJ2-5, the V gene TRBV18; TRBD1 might be the D (5 bases). This CDR3 is 14 amino acids long. Trimming took off 2 bases at V and 5 bases at J, with 12 bases between the two ends. The V gene's germline CDR1 is KGHSH and CDR2 LQKENI. The CDR3 DNA is TGTGCCAGCTCACCATCCCAGGGTGTGGAGACCCAGTACTTC. This sequence encodes CASSPSQGVETQYF.

The rearrangement joins TRBV6-1 to TRBJ1-5; TRBD1 matches 11 bases. Germline CDR1 reads MNHNS; CDR2 reads SASEGT. This CDR3 is 14 amino acids long. V dropped 5 bases and J dropped 5; count of bases not matched to a gene: 2. The CDR3 coding sequence is TGTGCCAGCAGTCAGGACAGGGGGCATCAGCCCCAGCATTTT. It translates to CASSQDRGHQPQHF.

V is TRBV5-1 and J is TRBJ2-5; D perhaps matches TRBD1 (5 bases). CDR1 and CDR2 from the germline V gene are SGHRS and YFSETQ. The CDR3 sequence is 13 residues long. Trimming took 5 bases from V and 1 from J, leaving 9 bases between them. The CDR3 is CASRDTGQETQYF. The CDR3, as DNA: TGCGCCAGCAGGGACACAGGCCAAGAGACCCAGTACTTC.

The V and J genes are TRBV28 and TRBJ2-5; TRBD2 matches 7 bases. V was clipped by 6 bases and J by 1 base; unmatched bases: 8. The CDR3 consists of 15 residues. CDR1 is MDHEN, CDR2 SYDVKM, per germline. CDR3 sequence reads: CASRPGGPPQETQYF. CDR3 sequence (DNA): TGTGCCAGCAGACCGGGGGGACCCCCCCAAGAGACCCAGTACTTC.

This clone appeared a single time. The chain couples TRBV30 to TRBJ1-1; the D is unclear. This CDR3 comprises 13 residues. V lost 2 bases to trimming and J lost 4 bases, with 11 bases between them. CDR1 and CDR2 from the germline V gene are GTSNPN and SVGIG (reference sequence). Here the CDR3 reads CAWSTQSSTEAFF. The CDR3 DNA reads TGTGCCTGGAGTACCCAATCCAGCACTGAAGCTTTCTTT.

In this sample, this clone turned up once. The chain couples TRBV6-6 to TRBJ2-7; a possible D gene is TRBD2 (6 bases). The CDR3 is made up of 16 amino acids. Trimming pared 0 bases from V and 2 bases from J, leaving 14 bases between. Per germline, CDR1 MNHNY and CDR2 SVGAGI (reference sequence). As DNA, the CDR3 is TGTGCCAGCAGTTACTCGGAGGGACGGGCCCCCTACGAGCAGTACTTC. It yields the protein CASSYSEGRAPYEQYF.

This clone appeared once. The chain couples TRBV5-4 to TRBJ1-2; D ambiguous. Between the trimmed V and J ends, which lost 2 bases and 1 base, there was a span of 12 bases. The germline CDR1 and CDR2 sequences are SGHNT and YYREEE (reference sequence). The CDR3 consists of 15 residues. The CDR3 DNA reads as TGTGCCAGCAGCTTCCCTGGGGAGTATAACTATGGCTACACCTTC. Its protein is CASSFPGEYNYGYTF.

The chain carries TRBV11-2 and TRBJ1-1, with 9 nucleotides matching TRBD1. J was trimmed by 10 bases and V by 6 bases; bases with no gene match: 9. The CDR3 length is 13 residues. CDR1 and CDR2 (germline): SGHAT, FQNNGV. The CDR3 loop is CASRAIGTGTAFF. CDR3 sequence (DNA): TGTGCCAGCAGAGCCATCGGGACAGGGACAGCTTTCTTT.

The chain is built from TRBV10-3 and TRBJ1-2; 9 nucleotides match TRBD1. There are 19 residues in the CDR3. In germline, CDR1 is ENHRY, CDR2 SYGVKD. J lost 2 bases, V lost 0 bases, and 13 bases had no gene match. This chain's CDR3 is CAISESRGPGTGSNYGYTF. CDR3 coding DNA: TGTGCCATCAGTGAGTCGCGGGGCCCCGGGACAGGGTCGAACTATGGCTACACCTTC.

CDR3 region: CASSFAGPEDEKLFF. The CDR3 DNA reads as TGTGCCAGCAGCTTTGCAGGGCCGGAAGATGAAAAACTGTTTTTT. The V gene is TRBV5-8, the J gene TRBJ1-4; possibly TRBD1 for D (5 bases). V lost 2 bases and J 6 bases, leaving 14 bases between the germline ends. The CDR3 covers 15 residues. The V gene's germline CDR1 is SGHTS and CDR2 YDEGEE. Based on the CDR3 plus reference TRBV5-8 and TRBJ1-4, the full variable domain is EAGVTQSPTHLIKTRGQQATLRCSPISGHTSVYWYQQALGLGLQFLLWYDEGEERNRGNFPPRFSGRQFPNYSSELNVNALELEDSALYLCASSFAGPEDEKLFFGSGTQLSVL.

V is TRBV7-8 and J is TRBJ2-3, with TRBD2 matching 7 bases. V was clipped by 4 bases and J by 2 bases; unmatched bases: 6. The CDR3 has 15 amino acids. CDR1 and CDR2 (germline): SGHVS, FQNEAQ. The CDR3 DNA reads TGTGCCAGCAGCTACGGACTAGAGATCACAGATACGCAGTATTTT. It translates to CASSYGLEITDTQYF.

V is TRBV6-5 and J is TRBJ1-3; D gene unclear. The CDR3 sequence is 16 residues long. V dropped 0 bases and J dropped 4 bases, with 13 bases sitting between them. Germline V lookup: CDR1 MNHEY, CDR2 SVGAGI. The chain's CDR3 is CASSYSKRNYGNTIYF. In nucleotides, the CDR3 is TGTGCCAGCAGTTACTCGAAACGAAACTACGGAAACACCATATATTTT.

The gene calls are TRBV29-1 and TRBJ2-1; D gene ambiguous. V dropped 6 bases and J dropped 7 bases, with 13 bases sitting between them. Germline loops: CDR1 SQVTM, CDR2 ANQGSEA. The CDR3 is 12 residues long. CDR3 nucleotides: TGCAGCGTCACCCCCCTACGAAATGAGCAGTTCTTC. Amino acids: CSVTPLRNEQFF.

A remark on this clone: Distinct nucleotide sequences in the sample also encode this CDR3. The genes are TRBV6-1 and TRBJ1-1, with 10 bases aligning to TRBD1. With V trimmed by 6 bases and J by 2 bases, 3 bases remained unmatched. Germline CDR1 reads MNHNS; CDR2 reads SASEGT. CDR3 length: 14 residues. Here the CDR3 DNA reads TGTGCCAGCAGGAGACAGGGGGCTAACACTGAAGCTTTCTTT. Protein product: CASRRQGANTEAFF.

The chain links TRBV7-2 to TRBJ1-1, with 7 bases fitting TRBD1. Trimming took 5 bases from V and 4 from J; bases not matched to a gene: 10. This CDR3 contains 15 residues. Per the germline V gene, CDR1 is SGHTA and CDR2 is FQGNSA. The CDR3 bases are TGTGCCAGCAGCCTAAGACAGGGTAGCGGCACTGAAGCTTTCTTT. Translation gives CASSLRQGSGTEAFF.

This clone came up a few times. V gene TRBV27 combines with J gene TRBJ1-1, with D maybe TRBD1 (6 bases). Trimming pared 7 bases from V and 4 bases from J, leaving 13 bases between. Germline V gene data show CDR1 as MNHEY and CDR2 as SMNVEV (reference sequence). CDR3 length: 13 residues. In DNA form, the CDR3 reads TGTGCCAGCAACGGGGGGCCCGCCACTGAAGCTTTCTTT. Amino acid sequence: CASNGGPATEAFF.